This TCR beta chain was identified during a study of control samples from healthy donors and cancer patients. Clones were sequenced by immunoSEQ multiplex PCR, and TCRdb holds only the in-frame ones, with some missing. The sample yields about 160,000 clones, around 94% seen once. CDR3 length equals 15 residues. Looked up from germline, CDR1 is SGHVS and CDR2 is FNYEAQ. V lost 5 bases and J lost 2; bases outside the gene matches: 4. The sample was PBMCs. The source is a man in his sixties with colorectal cancer. This chain joins TRBV7-6 and TRBJ2-7; TRBD2 aligns across 12 bases. In DNA, the CDR3 is TGTGCCAGCAGCCAGACTAGCGGGGGAACCTACGAGCAGTACTTC. This gives the protein CASSQTSGGTYEQYF. The complete variable domain, with remaining parts taken from reference TRBV7-6 and TRBJ2-7, reads GAGVSQSPRYKVTKRGQDVALRCDPISGHVSLYWYRQALGQGPEFLTYFNYEAQQDKSGLPNDRFSAERPEGSISTLTIQRTEQRDSAMYRCASSQTSGGTYEQYFGPGTRLTVT.